This is a list of T cell receptor beta chains from one sample in a study of cytomegalovirus exposure and HLA in healthy donors. Clones were read by immunoSEQ multiplex PCR, and TCRdb kept only the in-frame ones, dropping some. The sample comprises fewer than 90,000 clones, approximately 78% of which are singletons, and approximately 2.7% rests with the top ten. The sequenced sample consisted of PBMCs. Source of these receptors: a male donor in good health and CMV-seropositive. CDR3s include the opening cysteine and the closing phenylalanine or tryptophan. A D gene is named only where the DNA matches it firmly. Clone size is not always given. Where it is, it says once, few, many or a class for expanded clones.

V gene: TRBV5-4; J gene: TRBJ2-7; D gene: -; clone size: -; CDR3 protein: CASSSPGSVEQYF
V gene: TRBV7-6; J gene: TRBJ1-1; D gene: -; clone size: -; CDR3 protein: CASSSKGGGGTEAFF
V gene: TRBV2; J gene: TRBJ2-7; D gene: -; clone size: -; CDR3 protein: CASSEAHLGRRF
V gene: TRBV7-6; J gene: TRBJ1-4; D gene: -; clone size: -; CDR3 protein: CASSVTTFGEKLFF
V gene: TRBV21-1; J gene: TRBJ2-1; D gene: -; clone size: -; CDR3 protein: CASSKVGGRGEYNEQFF
V gene: TRBV7-2; J gene: TRBJ2-7; D gene: -; clone size: -; CDR3 protein: CASSTRQVGHEQYF
V gene: TRBV10-3; J gene: TRBJ2-7; D gene: TRBD2; clone size: -; CDR3 protein: CAISGMTSGSIYEQYF
V gene: TRBV2; J gene: TRBJ1-4; D gene: TRBD1; clone size: few; CDR3 protein: CASKAGGYEKLFF
V gene: TRBV9; J gene: TRBJ1-5; D gene: -; clone size: -; CDR3 protein: CASSLGGGPNQPQHF
V gene: TRBV7-2; J gene: TRBJ2-7; D gene: TRBD1; clone size: -; CDR3 protein: CASSARTGGAEQYF
V gene: TRBV19; J gene: TRBJ2-7; D gene: TRBD2; clone size: -; CDR3 protein: CASSGLAGAYEQYF
V gene: TRBV19; J gene: TRBJ2-1; D gene: TRBD2; clone size: -; CDR3 protein: CASRNRTSGRNNEQFF
V gene: TRBV7-2; J gene: TRBJ2-7; D gene: TRBD1; clone size: -; CDR3 protein: CASSPRTGGLEQYF
V gene: TRBV28; J gene: TRBJ1-2; D gene: TRBD1; clone size: -; CDR3 protein: CASSFPDRAGGTF
V gene: TRBV29-1; J gene: -; D gene: -; clone size: -; CDR3 protein: CSVGGNTYEQYF
V gene: TRBV4-3; J gene: TRBJ2-1; D gene: TRBD1; clone size: few; CDR3 protein: CASSQDWTGRTYNEQFF
V gene: TRBV20-1; J gene: TRBJ1-1; D gene: -; clone size: few; CDR3 protein: CSVRGNTEAFF
V gene: TRBV6-1; J gene: TRBJ2-7; D gene: -; clone size: -; CDR3 protein: CASRRVGDFHEQYF
V gene: TRBV30; J gene: TRBJ1-2; D gene: TRBD1; clone size: -; CDR3 protein: CAWSLGQPYGYTF
V gene: TRBV4-2; J gene: TRBJ2-7; D gene: TRBD1; clone size: -; CDR3 protein: CASSQDRDPSYEQYF